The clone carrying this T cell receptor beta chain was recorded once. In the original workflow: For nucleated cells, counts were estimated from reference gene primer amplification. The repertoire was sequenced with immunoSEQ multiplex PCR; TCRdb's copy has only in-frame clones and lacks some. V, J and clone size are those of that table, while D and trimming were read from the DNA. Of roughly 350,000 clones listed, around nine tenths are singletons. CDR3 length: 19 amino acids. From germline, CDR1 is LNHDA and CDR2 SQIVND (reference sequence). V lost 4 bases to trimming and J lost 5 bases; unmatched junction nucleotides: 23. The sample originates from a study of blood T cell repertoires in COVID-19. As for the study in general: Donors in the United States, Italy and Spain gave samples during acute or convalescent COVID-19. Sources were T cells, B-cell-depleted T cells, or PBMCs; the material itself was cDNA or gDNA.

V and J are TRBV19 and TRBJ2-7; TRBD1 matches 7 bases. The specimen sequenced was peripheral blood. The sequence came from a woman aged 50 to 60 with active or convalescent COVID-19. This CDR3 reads CASSRITWAAPGGIHEQYF. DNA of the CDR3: TGTGCCAGTAGTAGGATTACCTGGGCCGCCCCAGGGGGAATCCACGAGCAGTACTTC.